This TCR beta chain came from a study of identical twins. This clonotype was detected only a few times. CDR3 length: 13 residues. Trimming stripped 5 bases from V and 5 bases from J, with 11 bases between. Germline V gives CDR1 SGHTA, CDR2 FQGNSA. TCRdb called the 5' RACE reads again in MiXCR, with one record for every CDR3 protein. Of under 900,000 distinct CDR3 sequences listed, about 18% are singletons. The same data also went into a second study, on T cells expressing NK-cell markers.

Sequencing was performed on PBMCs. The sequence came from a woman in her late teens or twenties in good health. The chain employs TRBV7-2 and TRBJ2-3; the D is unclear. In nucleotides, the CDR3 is TGTGCCAGCAGCCCCTCCGGTGGAGATACGCAGTATTTT. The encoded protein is CASSPSGGDTQYF.